These 25 T cell receptor beta chains were all obtained from the same sample, sequenced in a study of blood T cells in healthy people across ages. Primers used in a second PCR of about 6 to 11 cycles were a sample-barcoded 5' primer and a J-beta primer mix. A single record per CDR3 protein comes from TCRdb applying MiXCR to the 5' RACE reads. The data contain around 1,000,000 distinct CDR3 sequences, almost 25% of them seen just once; the ten biggest clones take up around 0.75%. The same specimen was also included in a second study, on T cells of mothers and their children.

Material for sequencing was blood. The receptors stem from a girl aged 2 to 10 in good health.

This clonotype was counted only a few times. This chain connects TRBV24-1 to TRBJ2-1, with 13 positions matching TRBD2. The germline V gene encodes CDR1 KGHDR and CDR2 SFDVKD. Trimming removed 4 bases from V and 7 bases from J; junction bases left unmatched: 6. CDR3 size: 16 residues. DNA for the CDR3: TGTGCCACCAGTGAAACACTAGCGGGGGGGCGGAATGAGCAGTTCTTC. Amino acids: CATSETLAGGRNEQFF.

This clonotype came up a few times. This CDR3 is missing its conserved last phenylalanine or tryptophan, likely due to a read error. The gene calls are TRBV4-1 and TRBJ2-5; D uncertain. This CDR3 is built from 17 residues. Germline V gene data show CDR1 as MGHRA and CDR2 as YSYEKL. V was trimmed by 1 base and J by 5 bases, leaving 20 bases between them. The CDR3 nucleotides are TGCGCCAGCAGCCAAGTGCCAGGACCATATACGGAGGAGACCCAGTACCTC. Translated, it gives CASSQVPGPYTEETQYL.

This clonotype was seen only a few times. The chain joins TRBV28 to TRBJ2-7; D is unresolved. The CDR3 is 14 amino acids. CDR1 is MDHEN, CDR2 SYDVKM, per germline. Trimming removed 2 bases at V and 2 bases at J, with 10 bases between. This CDR3 is CASSLTFNPYEQYF. The CDR3 DNA sequence: TGTGCCAGCAGTTTAACCTTTAACCCCTACGAGCAGTACTTC.

This clonotype has only a few counts. The chain joins TRBV25-1 to TRBJ1-6; 8 bases agree with TRBD1. The ends lost 4 bases at V and 11 bases at J; junction bases unmatched: 7. The CDR3 is 14 residues long. CDR1 MGHDK and CDR2 SYGVNS come from the germline V gene. CDR3 nucleotides: TGTGCCAGCAGTGGACAGGGGAATTTCACACCCCTCCACTTT. Translating it yields CASSGQGNFTPLHF.

The V gene is TRBV19, the J gene TRBJ2-2, with D unresolved. Per the germline V gene, CDR1 is LNHDA and CDR2 is SQIVND (reference sequence). V shed 1 base and J shed 2 bases, with 5 bases lying between them. CDR3 size: 14 residues. This CDR3 reads CASSIGLNTGELFF. The CDR3 DNA follows: TGTGCCAGTAGTATAGGGCTTAACACCGGGGAGCTGTTTTTT.

The gene calls are TRBV4-2 and TRBJ2-5, with 10 bases that match TRBD1. Trimming took 1 base from V and 4 from J; bases not matched to a gene: 3. CDR1 is LGHNA, CDR2 YNFKEQ, per germline. The CDR3 is 15 amino acids. This CDR3 is CASSQGQGAGETQYF. The CDR3 nucleotides read TGTGCCAGCAGCCAAGGACAGGGGGCCGGAGAGACCCAGTACTTC.

The V gene is TRBV12-3 or TRBV12-4, the J gene TRBJ1-2; no reliable D call. Trimming cost V 3 bases and J 4 bases, with 9 bases left between them. The CDR3 runs 13 residues. DNA of the CDR3: TGTGCCAGCAGTTTCGGCCCCATCTATGGCTACACCTTC. Amino acid sequence: CASSFGPIYGYTF.

The rearrangement joins TRBV6-5 to TRBJ2-5; D perhaps matches TRBD2 (5 bases). The DNA end lines up better with TRBJ2-7; the J call may be wrong. The CDR3 length is 16 residues. From germline, CDR1 is MNHEY and CDR2 SVGAGI. CDR3 coding DNA: TGTGCCAGCAGTTACTCGATCCCGAGGGTTTCATACGAGCAGTACTTC. Residues: CASSYSIPRVSYEQYF.

The chain carries TRBV10-3 and TRBJ2-5; TRBD2 aligns across 10 bases. The better agreement between TRBJ2-1 and the DNA end casts doubt on the J call. The CDR3 is 14 residues long. Per the germline V gene, CDR1 is ENHRY and CDR2 is SYGVKD. CDR3 in DNA: TGTGCCATCAGTAAGCGGGAGGGCCGCGATGAGCAGTTCTTC. This translates into CAISKREGRDEQFF.

This clonotype was picked up a small number of times. The gene calls are TRBV3-1 and TRBJ1-2; no clear D gene. The CDR3 has 13 residues. Germline V gives CDR1 LGHDT, CDR2 YNNKEL (reference sequence). Trimming cost V 0 bases and J 4 bases, with 6 bases left between them. CDR3 region: CASSQEATYGYTF. The CDR3, as DNA: TGTGCCAGCAGCCAAGAGGCTACCTATGGCTACACCTTC.

The rearrangement uses TRBV14 and TRBJ2-7; D remains ambiguous. The V end was cut by 0 bases, the J end by 2 bases, with 5 bases between. There are 13 residues in the CDR3. CDR1 is SGHDN, CDR2 FVKESK, per germline. CDR3 nucleotide sequence: TGTGCCAGCAGCCAAGAGAACCCCTACGAGCAGTACTTC. As protein: CASSQENPYEQYF. Full variable domain (missing parts from reference TRBV14 and TRBJ2-7): EAGVTQFPSHSVIEKGQTVTLRCDPISGHDNLYWYRRVMGKEIKFLLHFVKESKQDESGMPNNRFLAERTGGTYSTLKVQPAELEDSGVYFCASSQENPYEQYFGPGTRLTVT.

The CDR3 DNA follows: TGCGCCAGCAGCTTCGAGCAGGGCGGGACCGGGGAGCTGTTTTTT. It specifies CASSFEQGGTGELFF. This sequence joins TRBV5-1 and TRBJ2-2; D may be TRBD1 or TRBD2 (5 bases each). This CDR3 spans 15 amino acids. Trimming cost V 2 bases and J 5 bases, with 13 bases left between them. The germline CDR1 and CDR2 sequences are SGHRS and YFSETQ.

This rearrangement joins TRBV12-3 or TRBV12-4 to TRBJ2-1; no reliable D call. This CDR3 comprises 15 residues. Trimming took 0 bases from V and 1 from J, leaving 7 bases between them. CDR3 in DNA: TGTGCCAGCAGTTTAGCTTTAAATTCCTACAATGAGCAGTTCTTC. Protein product: CASSLALNSYNEQFF.

The sample holds a few counts of this clonotype. This chain uses TRBV21-1 with TRBJ2-7. TRBV21-1 counts as a pseudogene. The CDR3 extends over 12 amino acids. CDR3 in DNA: TGTGCCAGCAGCAACAAGGGCTACGAGCAGTACTTC. Its translation is CASSNKGYEQYF.

This clonotype has a single count. This chain connects TRBV2 to TRBJ2-3; 7 positions match TRBD1. The V gene end was trimmed by 0 bases and the J gene end by 5 bases; junction bases not matched to a gene: 8. The CDR3 is 16 residues long. From germline, CDR1 is SNHLY and CDR2 FYNNEI. For the CDR3, the DNA is TGTGCCAGCAGTGAAGCGGTGACAGGGTATGAAGATACGCAGTATTTT. Residues: CASSEAVTGYEDTQYF.

A few counts support this clonotype. This chain uses TRBV7-2 with TRBJ2-3; D uncertain. V lost 5 bases and J lost 0, with 12 bases in between. The CDR3 spans 15 residues. Germline loops: CDR1 SGHTA, CDR2 FQGNSA. The CDR3 protein is CASSRRSTSTDTQYF. DNA for the CDR3: TGTGCCAGCAGCCGACGGAGTACTAGCACAGATACGCAGTATTTT.

The chain recombines TRBV9 with TRBJ2-1; 12 bases match TRBD2. The CDR3 extends over 16 amino acids. CDR1 is SGDLS and CDR2 is YYNGEE in the germline V gene. With V trimmed by 3 bases and J by 3 bases, 4 bases remained unmatched. The CDR3 coding sequence is TGTGCCAGCAGCGGACTAGCGGGGGTACTCTACAATGAGCAGTTCTTC. Translation: CASSGLAGVLYNEQFF.

This clonotype was seen a few times. The rearrangement links TRBV7-9 to TRBJ2-2; D is uncertain. The CDR3 is 16 residues long. The V end was cut by 5 bases, the J end by 3 bases, with 16 bases between. CDR1 is SEHNR and CDR2 is FQNEAQ in the germline V gene (reference sequence). CDR3 in DNA: TGTGCCAGCAGCCCCGACCGCGTACCCTACACCGGGGAGCTGTTTTTT. Amino acids: CASSPDRVPYTGELFF.

The chain combines TRBV7-6 with TRBJ2-7; D uncertain. Germline V gene data show CDR1 as SGHVS and CDR2 as FNYEAQ. Deletions cut 5 bases from V and 3 bases from J, with 14 bases between. There are 14 residues in the CDR3. The CDR3 DNA follows: TGTGCCAGCAGCCCTCCGGCTCCGAACTACGAGCAGTACTTC. It yields the protein CASSPPAPNYEQYF.

The chain links TRBV27 to TRBJ2-7; tentatively, D is TRBD2 (6 bases). The CDR3 consists of 14 residues. The germline V and J ends were trimmed by 5 bases and 4 bases, with 15 bases remaining between them. Germline V lookup: CDR1 MNHEY, CDR2 SMNVEV (reference sequence). The DNA of the CDR3 is TGTGCCAGCAGTAACCGGGACTCCGGGTACGAGCAGTACTTC. Translating it yields CASSNRDSGYEQYF.

The chain joins TRBV28 to TRBJ1-6; the D gene is possibly TRBD1 (5 bases). V was trimmed by 5 bases and J by 5 bases, leaving 16 bases between them. This CDR3 comprises 16 residues. CDR1 is MDHEN and CDR2 is SYDVKM in the germline V gene. CDR3 bases: TGTGCCAGCAGTCCTGTGAGGGACCTCCATAATTCACCCCTCCACTTT. As protein: CASSPVRDLHNSPLHF.

The chain links TRBV12-3 or TRBV12-4 to TRBJ2-5; 10 nucleotides agree with TRBD1. This CDR3 has 15 amino acids. V lost 6 bases to trimming and J lost 1 base; unmatched junction nucleotides: 5. DNA of the CDR3: TGTGCCAGCAGACTGGGACAGGGGACCCAAGAGACCCAGTACTTC. Its translation: CASRLGQGTQETQYF.

This clonotype was counted once. The chain couples TRBV5-5 to TRBJ2-5, with TRBD2 as a possible D gene (6 bases). The DNA end lines up better with TRBJ2-7; the J call may be wrong. This CDR3 contains 17 residues. Germline CDR1 SGHKS, CDR2 YYEKEE (reference sequence). The CDR3 DNA is TGTGCCAGCAGCTTGGTCGCCCTAGGAGGGAGCTCCTACGAGCAGTACTTC. Its protein product is CASSLVALGGSSYEQYF.

This rearrangement joins TRBV20-1 to TRBJ2-5; TRBD2 agrees at 7 bases. The J call may be in error: the DNA end matches TRBJ2-1 better. CDR1 DFQATT and CDR2 SNEGSKA come from the germline V gene (reference sequence). The CDR3 has 17 residues. CDR3 loop: CSARAPGLAELYNEQFF. As DNA, the CDR3 is TGCAGTGCTAGAGCCCCGGGGCTAGCGGAGTTATACAATGAGCAGTTCTTC.

The J gene is TRBJ2-1, the V gene TRBV5-1; D is unresolved. The J call is doubtful: the DNA matches TRBJ2-7 better. The germline V gene encodes CDR1 SGHRS and CDR2 YFSETQ. The CDR3 totals 11 residues. The CDR3 region has the DNA TGCGCCAGCAGCAGCGAACACGAGCAGTACTTC. It codes for CASSSEHEQYF.